These 13 T cell receptor beta chains originate from one sample sequenced in a study of blood T cell repertoires in COVID-19. TCRdb's copy holds only in-frame clones and misses some; the assay was immunoSEQ multiplex PCR. The sample lists around 140,000 clones, around 90% occurring once. What was sequenced was peripheral blood. The receptors were sampled from a woman between 45 and 65 years old with acute or convalescent COVID-19.

This chain uses TRBV5-4 with TRBJ2-7; D is possibly TRBD1 (5 bases). V lost 3 bases, J lost 6 bases, and 7 bases lay in between. Germline V gene sequence: CDR1 SGHNT, CDR2 YYREEE (reference sequence). The CDR3 loop spans 11 amino acids. The CDR3 reads CASSSGIEQYF. In DNA, the CDR3 is TGTGCCAGCAGCTCAGGGATCGAGCAGTACTTC.

J is TRBJ1-1 and V is TRBV19; D is ambiguous. The CDR3 has 16 amino acids. Germline-derived CDR1 and CDR2 are LNHDA and SQIVND (reference sequence). Trimming left V 6 bases short and J 0 bases short, with 17 bases between. The CDR3 sequence is CASSTSFQVVNTEAFF. CDR3 DNA sequence: TGTGCCAGTAGCACGTCCTTCCAGGTCGTGAACACTGAAGCTTTCTTT.

This chain joins TRBV3-1 (or the pseudogene TRBV3-2) and TRBJ2-2, with 7 bases aligning to TRBD1. After removal of 6 bases from V and 1 base from J, the junction contained 2 bases not matched to a gene. Looked up from germline, CDR1 is LGHDT and CDR2 is YNNKEL (reference sequence). The CDR3 contains 14 residues. The DNA of the CDR3 is TGTGCCAGCAGGCGGACAGGGAACACCGGGGAGCTGTTTTTT. Translated: CASRRTGNTGELFF.

DNA for the CDR3: TGTGCCAGCAGTGAAATCGGGGGACTGCAGAGTGAAGCTTTCTTT. Protein sequence: CASSEIGGLQSEAFF. The rearrangement uses TRBV6-1 and TRBJ1-1; possibly TRBD1 for D (5 bases). Germline CDR1 and CDR2: MNHNS and SASEGT. V lost 2 bases and J lost 7, with 17 bases in between. The CDR3 is 15 residues long.

This chain connects TRBV9 to TRBJ2-2, with D perhaps matching TRBD1 (5 bases). V lost 0 bases to trimming and J lost 3 bases, with 9 bases between them. The CDR3 spans 15 residues. CDR1 and CDR2 from the germline V gene are SGDLS and YYNGEE. CDR3 sequence: CASSVVDTYTGELFF. The CDR3 DNA reads as TGTGCCAGCAGCGTAGTGGACACATACACCGGGGAGCTGTTTTTT.

V usage is TRBV5-4 and J usage is TRBJ1-3; D gene unclear. Germline V CDR1 and CDR2: SGHNT, YYREEE (reference sequence). The CDR3 contains 15 residues. V gave up 4 bases and J gave up 0 bases, with 11 bases separating them. CDR3 nucleotides: TGTGCCAGCAGCGTGGTTGGAGACTCTGGAAACACCATATATTTT. Residues: CASSVVGDSGNTIYF.

This chain uses TRBV19 with TRBJ1-1; D not resolved. The germline CDR1 and CDR2 sequences are LNHDA and SQIVND (reference sequence). The CDR3 length is 15 residues. Trimming cost V 5 bases and J 2 bases, with 15 bases left between them. CDR3 sequence reads: CASSWIGSRNTEAFF. Written as DNA, the CDR3 is TGTGCCAGTAGTTGGATTGGGAGCCGAAACACTGAAGCTTTCTTT.

This sequence joins TRBV11-2 and TRBJ1-5; possible D gene TRBD1, 6 bases. The CDR3 is 16 amino acids. Germline loops: CDR1 SGHAT, CDR2 FQNNGV. Trimming cost V 1 base and J 3 bases, with 13 bases left between them. This CDR3 is CASSLAPRGPNQPQHF. CDR3 in DNA: TGTGCCAGCAGCTTAGCTCCCAGGGGCCCCAATCAGCCCCAGCATTTT.

The V call is TRBV25-1, the J call TRBJ2-7, with D possibly being TRBD1 (6 bases). CDR1 and CDR2 (germline): MGHDK, SYGVNS. V was clipped by 2 bases and J by 4 bases, with 12 bases between them. The CDR3 has 14 amino acids. In DNA, the CDR3 is TGTGCCAGCAGTGAAACGGGACAAATTTACGAGCAGTACTTC. This encodes CASSETGQIYEQYF.

V usage is TRBV7-9 and J usage is TRBJ1-5; 8 bases line up with TRBD1. Germline loops: CDR1 SEHNR, CDR2 FQNEAQ (reference sequence). The trim removed 4 bases at V and 6 bases at J, leaving 2 bases unmatched. The CDR3 extends over 13 amino acids. DNA for the CDR3: TGTGCCAGCAGCTATGACAGGGGTCAGCCCCAGCATTTT. Amino acid sequence: CASSYDRGQPQHF.

The CDR3 spells CASSETSGPYGQYF. CDR3 DNA: TGTGCCAGCAGCGAAACTAGCGGGCCCTATGGGCAGTACTTC. The V and J genes are TRBV3-1 (or the pseudogene TRBV3-2) and TRBJ2-7; TRBD2 matches at 9 bases. The trim removed 5 bases at V and 9 bases at J, leaving 11 bases unmatched. CDR1 is LGHDT, CDR2 YNNKEL, per germline (reference sequence). The CDR3 has 14 residues.

The chain uses TRBV7-9 and TRBJ2-3; D possibly corresponds to TRBD2 (6 bases). This CDR3 has 19 amino acids. Germline loops: CDR1 SEHNR, CDR2 FQNEAQ (reference sequence). V shed 1 base and J shed 3 bases, with 23 bases lying between them. CDR3 coding DNA: TGTGCCAGCAGCTTAGGCACCTGGGTCGGGGGAGAGTTGACAGATACGCAGTATTTT. Its protein is CASSLGTWVGGELTDTQYF.

V and J are TRBV13 and TRBJ2-7, with a tentative D call TRBD2 (6 bases). Trimming shortened V by 5 bases and J by 2 bases, and 13 bases separated the two germline ends. The CDR3 is 14 amino acids. Germline CDR1 PRHDT, CDR2 FYEKMQ (reference sequence). The CDR3 loop is CASSGLAEPYEQYF. The CDR3 DNA sequence: TGTGCCAGCAGCGGTTTAGCGGAACCCTACGAGCAGTACTTC.